This T cell receptor beta chain was retrieved from a study of read filtering for tumor transcriptome and immune sequencing. From roughly 390 ng of RNA, a library with molecular barcoded alpha/delta and beta/gamma adaptors was made. MiXCR, run by TCRdb on the reads, gives a single entry per CDR3 protein. The data contain about 45,000 distinct CDR3 sequences, 20% of them singletons. With 0 bases clipped from V and 6 bases from J, the junction kept 1 base outside the gene matches. Germline V gene sequence: CDR1 SNHLY, CDR2 FYNNEI. CDR3 size: 14 residues. With respect to this clonotype: Antigen specificity is unknown.

Overall study results and limits: Sorted CD138-negative bone marrow cells were not purified T cells. Even smaller IR-seq throughput identified most shared clonotypes. Roughly 80% of IR-seq clonotypes had one read, totaling about 4% of reads; RNA-seq: approximately 75% and 45%.

This receptor was identified in a donor aged 40 or over with multiple myeloma. Source material: a population of CD138-negative cells sorted from bone marrow. The J gene is TRBJ1-4, the V gene TRBV2; 7 nucleotides line up with TRBD1. CDR3 protein: CASSEAGGDEKLFF. CDR3 coding DNA: TGTGCCAGCAGTGAAGCAGGGGGCGATGAAAAACTGTTTTTT.